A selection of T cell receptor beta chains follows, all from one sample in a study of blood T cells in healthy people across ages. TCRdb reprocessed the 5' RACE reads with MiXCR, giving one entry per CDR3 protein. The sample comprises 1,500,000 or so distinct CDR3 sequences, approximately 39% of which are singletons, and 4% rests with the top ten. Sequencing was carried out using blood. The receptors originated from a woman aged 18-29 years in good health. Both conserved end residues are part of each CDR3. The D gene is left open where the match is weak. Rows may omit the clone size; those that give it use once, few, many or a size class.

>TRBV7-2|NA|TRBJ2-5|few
TGTGCCAGCAGCCGTGTTACAGGGCACCAAGAGACCCAGTACTTC
CASSRVTGHQETQYF
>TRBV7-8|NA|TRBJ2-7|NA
TGTGCCAGCAGCTTAATGGGCAGGGCCTCCGAGCAGTACTTC
CASSLMGRASEQYF
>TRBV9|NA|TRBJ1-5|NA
TGTGCCAGCAGCGAGGGGCCGGGACGGAGCGGCTACCAGCCCCAGCATTTT
CASSEGPGRSGYQPQHF
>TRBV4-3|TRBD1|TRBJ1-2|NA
TGCGCTAGCAGCCAGACCACCCTGGACAGGGTCTATGGCGACACCTTC
CASSQTTLDRVYGDTF
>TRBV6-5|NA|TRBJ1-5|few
TGTGCCAGCAGTTCCCACTCAGGCCAAAATCAGCCCCAGCATTTT
CASSSHSGQNQPQHF
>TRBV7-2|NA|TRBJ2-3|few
TGTGCCAGCAGCTTAGGAGGGGGGGCCACCACGCAGTATTTT
CASSLGGGATTQYF
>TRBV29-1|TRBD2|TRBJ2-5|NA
TGCAGCGTTGCGGGACTAGCCCAAGAGACCCAGTACTTC
CSVAGLAQETQYF
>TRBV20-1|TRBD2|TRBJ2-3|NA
TGCAGTGCTAGACGGGGACTAGGGGGACAAGATACGCAGTATTTT
CSARRGLGGQDTQYF
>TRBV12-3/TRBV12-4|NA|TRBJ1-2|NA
TGTGCCAGCAGTGTAGTAGAGGGCGATGGCTACACCTTC
CASSVVEGDGYTF
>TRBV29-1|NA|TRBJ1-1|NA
TGCAGCGTTGAAGGCCGATCGGTTGAAGCTTTCTTT
CSVEGRSVEAFF
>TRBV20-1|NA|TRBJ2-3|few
TGCAGTGCTAGAACCCGCACAGATACGCAGTATTTT
CSARTRTDTQYF
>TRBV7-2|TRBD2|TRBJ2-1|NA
TGTGCCAGCAGCTTAAAGGCTAGCGGGAGCTACAATGAGCAGTTCTTC
CASSLKASGSYNEQFF
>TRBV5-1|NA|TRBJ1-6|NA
TGCGCCAGCAGCTTGTCCGACGGGTACAGGTTCACCCTCCACTTT
CASSLSDGYRFTLHF
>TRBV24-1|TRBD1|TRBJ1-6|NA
TGTGCCACCAGTGATTTGGGTGACAGGGGCGAGTCACCCCTCCACTTT
CATSDLGDRGESPLHF
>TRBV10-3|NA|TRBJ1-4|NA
TGTGCCATCAGTGAGTCGCAGAGTAATGAAAAACTGTTTTTT
CAISESQSNEKLFF
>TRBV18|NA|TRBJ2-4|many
TGTGCCAGCTCACCAGGAGCCAAAAACATTCAGTACTTC
CASSPGAKNIQYF
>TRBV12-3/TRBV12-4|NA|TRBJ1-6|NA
TGTGCCAGCAGTAGAACTTCGAGCTATAATTCACCCCTCCACTTT
CASSRTSSYNSPLHF
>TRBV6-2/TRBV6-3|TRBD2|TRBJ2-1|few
TGTGCCAGCAGTTACGCGGGGGGGCCAGATGAGCAGTTCTTC
CASSYAGGPDEQFF
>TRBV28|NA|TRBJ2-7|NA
TGTGCCAGCAGTCCCCCAATTTTTTACGCCTACGAGCAGTACTTC
CASSPPIFYAYEQYF
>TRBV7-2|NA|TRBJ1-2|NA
TGTGCCAGCAGCCGGGACCCCCTTTATGGCTACACCTTC
CASSRDPLYGYTF